This passage covers 22 T cell receptor beta chains from one sample sequenced in a study of cytomegalovirus exposure and HLA in healthy donors. The table came from immunoSEQ multiplex PCR; TCRdb's copy has only in-frame clones and leaves some out. The sample has 200,000 to 300,000 clones, more than 75% seen once; the top ten hold about 12%. The specimen sequenced was PBMCs. Source of these receptors: a man aged 18 to 30 in good health and CMV-seropositive.

The table lists this clone with a count of one. The V gene is TRBV7-9, the J gene TRBJ2-1, with D unclear. Deletions cut 4 bases from V and 5 bases from J, with 12 bases between. Germline assignment: CDR1 SEHNR and CDR2 FQNEAQ (reference sequence). There are 14 residues in the CDR3. CDR3 nucleotide sequence: TGTGCCAGCAGCTCAACACCAGACCACAATGAGCAGTTCTTC. Its translation: CASSSTPDHNEQFF.

V usage is TRBV28 and J usage is TRBJ2-7; 11 bases map to TRBD1. Germline V lookup: CDR1 MDHEN, CDR2 SYDVKM. Trimming at V came to 4 bases and at J to 2 bases, leaving 4 bases not matched to a gene. The CDR3 runs 15 residues. The CDR3 DNA sequence: TGTGCCAGCAGTTCCCAGGGACAGGGGGCCTACGAGCAGTACTTC. Translating gives CASSSQGQGAYEQYF.

This clone was found a few times. The chain combines TRBV15 with TRBJ2-7, with D tentatively TRBD2 (6 bases). CDR3 length: 14 amino acids. Germline assignment: CDR1 LNHNV and CDR2 YYDKDF (reference sequence). V gave up 0 bases and J gave up 4 bases, with 10 bases separating them. In nucleotides, the CDR3 is TGTGCCACCAGCAGAGATGAGCGGGCGTACGAGCAGTACTTC. Its protein product is CATSRDERAYEQYF. Using reference TRBV15 and TRBJ2-7 for the parts outside the CDR3, the full variable domain is DAMVIQNPRYQVTQFGKPVTLSCSQTLNHNVMYWYQQKSSQAPKLLFHYYDKDFNNEADTPDNFQSRRPNTSFCFLDIRSPGLGDTAMYLCATSRDERAYEQYFGPGTRLTVT.

This sequence joins TRBV25-1 and TRBJ2-1; the match to TRBD1 covers 9 bases. This CDR3 comprises 15 residues. The germline gives CDR1 MGHDK, CDR2 SYGVNS. V dropped 3 bases and J dropped 5; count of bases not matched to a gene: 5. The CDR3 DNA sequence: TGTGCCAGCAGTGACCCGGGACAGGGAGACAATGAGCAGTTCTTC. Residues: CASSDPGQGDNEQFF.

This clone was seen once. This chain uses TRBV2 with TRBJ2-2, with 8 bases fitting TRBD1. Germline V CDR1 and CDR2: SNHLY, FYNNEI. The CDR3 extends over 19 amino acids. With 6 bases clipped from V and 4 bases from J, the junction kept 19 bases outside the gene matches. DNA of the CDR3: TGTGCCAGCAGGTTAACCCAGGGGGCCCTTACCGGGGGCACCGGGGAGCTGTTTTTT. This sequence encodes CASRLTQGALTGGTGELFF.

This CDR3 is CASSFPQGIGYTF. CDR3 sequence (DNA): TGTGCCAGCAGTTTTCCGCAGGGAATAGGCTACACCTTC. The gene calls are TRBV28 and TRBJ1-2; D is possibly TRBD1 (5 bases). This CDR3 is 13 amino acids long. V was shortened by 3 bases and J by 8 bases, with 13 bases between the two germline ends. Germline values: CDR1 MDHEN, CDR2 SYDVKM.

This CDR3 reads CASSVDGTGAEKLFF. The CDR3 DNA sequence: TGTGCCAGCAGCGTAGACGGGACAGGGGCCGAAAAACTGTTTTTT. The gene calls are TRBV9 and TRBJ1-4; TRBD1 matches at 10 bases. CDR1 is SGDLS and CDR2 is YYNGEE in the germline V gene. V gave up 0 bases and J gave up 8 bases; unmatched junction bases: 4. CDR3 length: 15 residues.

The chain uses TRBV5-8 and TRBJ2-2; no clear D gene. Per germline, CDR1 SGHTS and CDR2 YDEGEE. V shed 4 bases and J shed 5 bases, with 9 bases lying between them. This CDR3 contains 13 residues. The chain's CDR3 is CASSMRGTGELFF. The CDR3 DNA follows: TGTGCCAGCAGCATGCGCGGAACCGGGGAGCTGTTTTTT.

This CDR3 reads CASSVVGDGYTF. The CDR3 coding sequence is TGTGCCAGCAGCGTAGTTGGGGATGGCTACACCTTC. The J gene is TRBJ1-2, the V gene TRBV9; no clear D. The V end was cut by 0 bases, the J end by 6 bases, with 6 bases between. This CDR3 is built from 12 residues. Germline V gene lookup returns CDR1 SGDLS and CDR2 YYNGEE.

The gene calls are TRBV28 and TRBJ1-2; no definite D call. Germline V gives CDR1 MDHEN, CDR2 SYDVKM. The CDR3 extends over 15 amino acids. Trimming removed 6 bases at V and 4 bases at J, with 18 bases between. The CDR3 nucleotides read TGTGCCAGCAGGGGCCCGGAACATTCCTCCTATGGCTACACCTTC. This sequence encodes CASRGPEHSSYGYTF.

The CDR3 protein is CASSLGAAAGGEQYF. Here the CDR3 DNA reads TGTGCCAGCAGCTTGGGAGCCGCCGCGGGAGGCGAGCAGTACTTC. This chain links TRBV5-6 with TRBJ2-7; 8 bases map to TRBD2. This CDR3 region has 15 residues. V lost 0 bases and J lost 6; bases outside the gene matches: 8. Germline V CDR1 and CDR2: SGHDT, YYEEEE.

This clone has a single count. The chain links TRBV28 to TRBJ1-1; TRBD1 might be the D (5 bases). CDR1 MDHEN and CDR2 SYDVKM come from the germline V gene. The CDR3 runs 16 residues. Trimming removed 6 bases at V and 4 bases at J, with 21 bases between. The CDR3 sequence is CASSTAQGRGRTEAFF. CDR3 bases: TGTGCCAGCAGCACTGCCCAGGGACGGGGACGCACTGAAGCTTTCTTT.

The chain uses TRBV4-1 and TRBJ1-2; a weak D match, TRBD1 (5 bases). V was trimmed by 3 bases and J by 2 bases, leaving 13 bases between them. The CDR3 length is 15 residues. Germline CDR1 reads MGHRA; CDR2 reads YSYEKL. The CDR3 protein is CASSQNPTENYGYTF. The CDR3 bases are TGCGCCAGCAGCCAGAACCCGACAGAGAACTATGGCTACACCTTC.

The chain joins TRBV19 to TRBJ2-7; weak D call: TRBD2 (5 bases). CDR3 length: 15 residues. Germline assignment: CDR1 LNHDA and CDR2 SQIVND (reference sequence). V lost 5 bases to trimming and J lost 3 bases, with 17 bases between them. The CDR3 sequence is CASSPYAGIYYEQYF. The CDR3 nucleotides read TGTGCCAGTAGTCCCTACGCCGGGATTTACTACGAGCAGTACTTC.

The CDR3 region is CASSPGTGRSTNEKLFF. CDR3 DNA: TGTGCCAGCAGTCCCGGGACAGGGAGGTCAACTAATGAAAAACTGTTTTTT. This chain connects TRBV28 to TRBJ1-4; the match to TRBD1 covers 9 bases. J lost 0 bases, V lost 5 bases, and 7 bases had no gene match. The CDR3 has 17 amino acids. The V gene's germline CDR1 is MDHEN and CDR2 SYDVKM.

The chain links TRBV27 to TRBJ2-2, with TRBD2 identical over 8 bases. CDR1 is MNHEY, CDR2 SMNVEV, per germline (reference sequence). The trim removed 4 bases at V and 4 bases at J, leaving 5 bases unmatched. The CDR3 contains 15 residues. The CDR3 DNA reads TGTGCCAGCAGTTCCGGGGGGGCGGCCACCGGGGAGCTGTTTTTT. It specifies CASSSGGAATGELFF.

The rearrangement links TRBV6-1 to TRBJ2-3; TRBD2 might be the D (6 bases). V lost 6 bases to trimming and J lost 2 bases, with 12 bases between them. This CDR3 spans 14 amino acids. Looked up from germline, CDR1 is MNHNS and CDR2 is SASEGT. CDR3 residues: CASSERDSTDTQYF. CDR3 DNA: TGTGCCAGCAGCGAGAGGGACTCCACAGATACGCAGTATTTT.

In this sample, this clone turned up a few times. This sequence joins TRBV2 and TRBJ2-3, with D possibly called TRBD1 or TRBD2 (5 bases each). The ends were cut back, 4 bases at V and 2 bases at J, with 10 bases in the middle. CDR3 length: 14 residues. From germline, CDR1 is SNHLY and CDR2 FYNNEI. The CDR3 loop reads CASSVGPHTDTQYF. The CDR3 DNA reads TGTGCCAGCAGTGTGGGACCCCACACAGATACGCAGTATTTT.

The V and J genes are TRBV5-4 and TRBJ2-3; maybe TRBD2 (6 bases). Germline V gives CDR1 SGHNT, CDR2 YYREEE (reference sequence). This CDR3 has 15 residues. The V end lost 5 bases, the J end lost 2 bases, and 15 bases lay between the germline ends. CDR3 loop: CASRDAGRNTDTQYF. Written as DNA, the CDR3 is TGTGCCAGCAGGGATGCGGGACGGAACACAGATACGCAGTATTTT. The whole variable domain, remainder taken from reference TRBV5-4 and TRBJ2-3, is ETGVTQSPTHLIKTRGQQVTLRCSSQSGHNTVSWYQQALGQGPQFIFQYYREEENGRGNFPPRFSGLQFPNYSSELNVNALELDDSALYLCASRDAGRNTDTQYFGPGTRLTVL.

The gene calls are TRBV18 and TRBJ2-2, with TRBD2 as a possible D gene (5 bases). The CDR3 is made up of 13 amino acids. The V gene's germline CDR1 is KGHSH and CDR2 LQKENI. The V and J ends lost 5 bases and 4 bases respectively, with 8 bases between them. For the CDR3, the DNA is TGTGCCAGCTCATCCGGACTCACCGGGGAGCTGTTTTTT. Translation: CASSSGLTGELFF. The complete variable domain, with remaining parts taken from reference TRBV18 and TRBJ2-2, reads NAGVMQNPRHLVRRRGQEARLRCSPMKGHSHVYWYRQLPEEGLKFMVYLQKENIIDESGMPKERFSAEFPKEGPSILRIQQVVRGDSAAYFCASSSGLTGELFFGEGSRLTVL.

CDR3 in DNA: TGCGCCAGCAACCAGGGCCTTGGGACCGGGGAGCTGTTTTTT. It specifies CASNQGLGTGELFF. This chain connects TRBV10-2 to TRBJ2-2, with a possible D match to TRBD1 (5 bases). The CDR3 extends over 14 amino acids. V gave up 7 bases and J gave up 5 bases, with 14 bases separating them. Per the germline V gene, CDR1 is WSHSY and CDR2 is SAAADI.

The chain recombines TRBV27 with TRBJ2-7; D might be TRBD2 (6 bases). CDR3 length equals 14 residues. The germline V gene encodes CDR1 MNHEY and CDR2 SMNVEV (reference sequence). V was shortened by 6 bases and J by 3 bases, with 15 bases between the two germline ends. The CDR3 loop is CASRPGLLDYEQYF. Written as DNA, the CDR3 is TGTGCCAGCAGACCGGGACTCCTTGACTACGAGCAGTACTTC.